What follows describes a single TCR beta chain. This sample was included in a study of T cells expressing NK-cell markers. At the level of the study: Seven of the eight sequenced donors were classified as HCMV-seropositive, and one was classified as seronegative.

Libraries used 5'RACE template switching adding universal primer site and UMIs. TCRdb reworked the 5' RACE reads into one entry per CDR3 protein, no DNA. The sample includes some 600,000 distinct CDR3 sequences. CDR1 SGHAT and CDR2 FQNNGV come from the germline V gene. This CDR3 has 17 amino acids. The chain is built from TRBV11-2 and TRBJ2-3; TCRdb reports TRBD2, a call that lacks DNA to check it against. The receptor comes from a young man in good health. The source material was blood T cells: a sorted CD56 or NKG2C T cell subset, CD4+ or CD8+ T cells, or bulk PBMC T cells (not recorded which). The CDR3 region is CASSWTLAGGPQDTQYF. Full variable domain (remainder filled in from reference TRBV11-2 and TRBJ2-3): EAGVAQSPRYKIIEKRQSVAFWCNPISGHATLYWYQQILGQGPKLLIQFQNNGVVDDSQLPKDRFSAERLKGVDSTLKIQPAKLEDSAVYLCASSWTLAGGPQDTQYFGPGTRLTVL.